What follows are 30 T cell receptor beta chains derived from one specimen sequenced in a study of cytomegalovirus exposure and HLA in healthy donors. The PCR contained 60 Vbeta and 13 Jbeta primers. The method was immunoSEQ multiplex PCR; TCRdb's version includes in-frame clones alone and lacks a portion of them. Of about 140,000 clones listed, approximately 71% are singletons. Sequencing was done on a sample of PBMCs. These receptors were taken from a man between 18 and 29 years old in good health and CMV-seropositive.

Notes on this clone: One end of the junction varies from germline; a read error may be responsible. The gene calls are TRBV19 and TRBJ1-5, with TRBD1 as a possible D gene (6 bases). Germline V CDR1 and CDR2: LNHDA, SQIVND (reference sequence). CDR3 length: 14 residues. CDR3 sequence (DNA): TGTGCCAGTAGTCTAGACAGGAGCAATCAGCCCCAGCATTTT. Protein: CASSLDRSNQPQHF.

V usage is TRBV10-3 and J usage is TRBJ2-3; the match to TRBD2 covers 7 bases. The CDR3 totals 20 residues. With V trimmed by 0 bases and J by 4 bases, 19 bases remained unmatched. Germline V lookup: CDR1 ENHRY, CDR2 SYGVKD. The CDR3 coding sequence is TGTGCCATCAGTGAGTCGTTAGGTAGAGCTAGCGGACCTCATTCAGATACGCAGTATTTT. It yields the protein CAISESLGRASGPHSDTQYF.

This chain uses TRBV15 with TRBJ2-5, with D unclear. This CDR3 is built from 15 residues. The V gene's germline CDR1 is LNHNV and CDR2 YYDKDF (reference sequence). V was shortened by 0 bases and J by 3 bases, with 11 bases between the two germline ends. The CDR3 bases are TGTGCCACCAGCAGAGAGATAACAGTTGAAGAGACCCAGTACTTC. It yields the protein CATSREITVEETQYF.

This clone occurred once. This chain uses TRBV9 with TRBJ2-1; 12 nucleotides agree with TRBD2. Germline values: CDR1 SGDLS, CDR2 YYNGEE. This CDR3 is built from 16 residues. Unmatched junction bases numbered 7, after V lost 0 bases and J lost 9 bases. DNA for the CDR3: TGTGCCAGCAGCGTAGCCGGACTAGCGGGAACGAGTGAGCAGTTCTTC. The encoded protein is CASSVAGLAGTSEQFF.

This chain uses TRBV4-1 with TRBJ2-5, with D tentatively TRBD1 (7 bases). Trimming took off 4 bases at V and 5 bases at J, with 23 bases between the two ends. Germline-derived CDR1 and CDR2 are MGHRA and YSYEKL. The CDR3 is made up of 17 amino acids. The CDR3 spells CASSPGRGGAFLETQYF. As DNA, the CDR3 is TGCGCCAGCAGCCCCGGGAGAGGGGGCGCGTTCTTGGAGACCCAGTACTTC.

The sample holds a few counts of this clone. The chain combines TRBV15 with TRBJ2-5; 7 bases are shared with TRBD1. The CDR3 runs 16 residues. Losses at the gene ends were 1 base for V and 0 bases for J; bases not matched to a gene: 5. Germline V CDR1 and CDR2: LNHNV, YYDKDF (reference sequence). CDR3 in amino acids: CATSRGEGQHQETQYF. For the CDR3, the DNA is TGTGCCACCAGCAGAGGTGAGGGACAGCACCAAGAGACCCAGTACTTC.

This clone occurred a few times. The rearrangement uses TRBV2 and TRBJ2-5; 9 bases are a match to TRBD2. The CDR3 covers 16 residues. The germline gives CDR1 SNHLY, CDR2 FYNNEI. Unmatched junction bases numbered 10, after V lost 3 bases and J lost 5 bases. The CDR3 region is CASSEVLAGKSETQYF. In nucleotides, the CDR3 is TGTGCCAGCAGTGAGGTACTAGCGGGCAAATCGGAGACCCAGTACTTC.

The DNA of the CDR3 is TGTGCCAGCAGCTCGGGGACAGGGTCCTACGAGCAGTACTTC. Translated: CASSSGTGSYEQYF. The chain uses TRBV7-9 and TRBJ2-7; 9 bases match TRBD1. Per germline, CDR1 SEHNR and CDR2 FQNEAQ (reference sequence). The CDR3 covers 14 residues. J was trimmed by 1 base and V by 4 bases; bases with no gene match: 2.

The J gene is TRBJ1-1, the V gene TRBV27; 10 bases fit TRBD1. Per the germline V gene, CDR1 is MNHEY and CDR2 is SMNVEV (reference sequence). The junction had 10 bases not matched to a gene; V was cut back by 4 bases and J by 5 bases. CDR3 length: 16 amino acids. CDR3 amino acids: CASSSQTGGVYTEAFF. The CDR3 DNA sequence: TGTGCCAGCAGTTCACAGACAGGGGGCGTTTATACTGAAGCTTTCTTT.

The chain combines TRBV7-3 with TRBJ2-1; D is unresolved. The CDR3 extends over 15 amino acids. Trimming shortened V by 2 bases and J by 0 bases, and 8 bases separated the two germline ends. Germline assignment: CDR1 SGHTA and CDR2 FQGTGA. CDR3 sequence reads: CASSLQVSSYNEQFF. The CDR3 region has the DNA TGTGCCAGCAGCTTACAGGTCAGCTCCTACAATGAGCAGTTCTTC.

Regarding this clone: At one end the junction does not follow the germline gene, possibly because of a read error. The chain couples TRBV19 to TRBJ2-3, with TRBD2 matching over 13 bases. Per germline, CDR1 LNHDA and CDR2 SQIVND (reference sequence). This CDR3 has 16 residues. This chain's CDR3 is CARSKGLAGTTDTQYF. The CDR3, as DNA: TGTGCCCGTAGTAAGGGACTAGCGGGGACCACAGATACGCAGTATTTT. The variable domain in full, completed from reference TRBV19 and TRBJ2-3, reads DGGITQSPKYLFRKEGQNVTLSCEQNLNHDAMYWYRQDPGQGLRLIYYSQIVNDFQKGDIAEGYSVSREKKESFPLTVTSAQKNPTAFYLCARSKGLAGTTDTQYFGPGTRLTVL.

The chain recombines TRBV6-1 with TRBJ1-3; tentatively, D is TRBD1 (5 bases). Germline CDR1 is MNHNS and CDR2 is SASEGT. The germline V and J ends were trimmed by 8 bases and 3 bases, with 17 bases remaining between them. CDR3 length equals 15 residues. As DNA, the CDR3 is TGTGCCAGCTACCCCGACAGAGAACTTGGAAACACCATATATTTT. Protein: CASYPDRELGNTIYF.

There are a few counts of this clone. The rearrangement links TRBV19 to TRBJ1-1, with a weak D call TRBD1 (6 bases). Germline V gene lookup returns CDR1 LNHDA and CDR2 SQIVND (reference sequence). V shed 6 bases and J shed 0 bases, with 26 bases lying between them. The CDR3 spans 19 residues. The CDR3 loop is CASRSRLGGASLMNTEAFF. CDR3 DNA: TGTGCCAGTAGATCCCGCCTAGGGGGTGCCTCCTTAATGAACACTGAAGCTTTCTTT.

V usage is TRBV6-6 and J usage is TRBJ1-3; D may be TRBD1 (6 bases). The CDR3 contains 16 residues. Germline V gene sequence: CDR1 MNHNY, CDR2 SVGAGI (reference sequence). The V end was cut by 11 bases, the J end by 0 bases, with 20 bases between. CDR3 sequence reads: CAGTTGWGLSGNTIYF. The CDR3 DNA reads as TGTGCCGGAACGACAGGTTGGGGCCTCTCTGGAAACACCATATATTTT.

The CDR3 is CATSGQGAGQETQYF. The CDR3 DNA reads TGTGCCACCTCGGGACAGGGGGCGGGACAAGAGACCCAGTACTTC. V usage is TRBV2 and J usage is TRBJ2-5, with 12 bases aligning to TRBD1. The CDR3 contains 15 residues. The V gene's germline CDR1 is SNHLY and CDR2 FYNNEI. V gave up 10 bases and J gave up 2 bases; unmatched junction bases: 8.

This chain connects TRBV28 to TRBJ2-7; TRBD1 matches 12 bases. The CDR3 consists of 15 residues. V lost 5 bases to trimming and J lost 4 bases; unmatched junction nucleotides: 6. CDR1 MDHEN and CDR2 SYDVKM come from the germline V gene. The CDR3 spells CASSPGTGGLYEQYF. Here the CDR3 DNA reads TGTGCCAGCAGTCCTGGGACAGGGGGCCTGTACGAGCAGTACTTC.

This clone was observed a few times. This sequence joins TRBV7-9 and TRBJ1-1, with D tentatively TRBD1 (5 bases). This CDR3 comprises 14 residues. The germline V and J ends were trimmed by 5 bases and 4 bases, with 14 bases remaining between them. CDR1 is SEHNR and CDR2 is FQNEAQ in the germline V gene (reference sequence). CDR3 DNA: TGTGCCAGCAGCCCGGGACCGGGAGTCACTGAAGCTTTCTTT. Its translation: CASSPGPGVTEAFF. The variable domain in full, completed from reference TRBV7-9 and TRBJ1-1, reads DTGVSQNPRHKITKRGQNVTFRCDPISEHNRLYWYRQTLGQGPEFLTYFQNEAQLEKSRLLSDRFSAERPKGSFSTLEIQRTEQGDSAMYLCASSPGPGVTEAFFGQGTRLTVV.

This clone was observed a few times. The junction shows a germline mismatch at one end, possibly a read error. CDR3 region: CSSSLDLYEQYF. CDR3 in DNA: TGTTCCAGCAGCTTAGATCTTTACGAGCAGTACTTC. The chain carries TRBV7-9 and TRBJ2-7; D unresolved. There are 12 residues in the CDR3. Germline V gene lookup returns CDR1 SEHNR and CDR2 FQNEAQ (reference sequence). The full variable domain, completed using reference TRBV7-9 and TRBJ2-7, is DTGVSQNPRHKITKRGQNVTFRCDPISEHNRLYWYRQTLGQGPEFLTYFQNEAQLEKSRLLSDRFSAERPKGSFSTLEIQRTEQGDSAMYLCSSSLDLYEQYFGPGTRLTVT.

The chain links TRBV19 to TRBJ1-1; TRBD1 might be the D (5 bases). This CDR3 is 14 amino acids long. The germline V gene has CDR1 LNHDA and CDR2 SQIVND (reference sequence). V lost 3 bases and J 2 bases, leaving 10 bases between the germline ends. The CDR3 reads CASSIDSINTEAFF. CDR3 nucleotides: TGTGCCAGTAGTATTGACAGCATTAACACTGAAGCTTTCTTT.

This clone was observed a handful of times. The CDR3: CASSPQREGYGYTF. In DNA form, the CDR3 reads TGTGCCAGCAGCCCCCAACGGGAGGGTTATGGCTACACCTTC. This chain joins TRBV7-2 and TRBJ1-2; D unclear. Germline V gives CDR1 SGHTA, CDR2 FQGNSA. The CDR3 length is 14 residues. V was clipped by 5 bases and J by 5 bases, with 15 bases between them.

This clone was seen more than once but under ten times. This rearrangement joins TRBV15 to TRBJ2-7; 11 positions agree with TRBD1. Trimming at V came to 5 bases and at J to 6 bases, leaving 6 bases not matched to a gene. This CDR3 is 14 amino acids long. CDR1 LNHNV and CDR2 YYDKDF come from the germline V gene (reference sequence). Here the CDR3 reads CATSLRTGGGEQYF. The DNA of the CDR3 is TGTGCCACCAGCTTGCGGACAGGGGGCGGCGAGCAGTACTTC.

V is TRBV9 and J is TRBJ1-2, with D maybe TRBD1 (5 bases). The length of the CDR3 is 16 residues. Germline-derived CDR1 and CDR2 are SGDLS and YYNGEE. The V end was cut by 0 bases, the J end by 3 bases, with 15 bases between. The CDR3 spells CASSVALQGGDYGYTF. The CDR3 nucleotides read TGTGCCAGCAGCGTAGCCCTCCAGGGTGGGGACTATGGCTACACCTTC.

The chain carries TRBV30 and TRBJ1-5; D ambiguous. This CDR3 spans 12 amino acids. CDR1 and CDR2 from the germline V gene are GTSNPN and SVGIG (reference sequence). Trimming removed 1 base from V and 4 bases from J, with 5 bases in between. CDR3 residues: CAWSGGNQPQHF. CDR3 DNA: TGTGCCTGGAGTGGAGGGAATCAGCCCCAGCATTTT.

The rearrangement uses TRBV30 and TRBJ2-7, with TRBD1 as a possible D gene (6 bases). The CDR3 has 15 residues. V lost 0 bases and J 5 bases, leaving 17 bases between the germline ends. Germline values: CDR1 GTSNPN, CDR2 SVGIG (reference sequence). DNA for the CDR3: TGTGCCTGGAGTGTACCCCCTACAGGGTTGCACGAGCAGTACTTC. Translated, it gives CAWSVPPTGLHEQYF. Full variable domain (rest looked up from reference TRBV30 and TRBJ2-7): SQTIHQWPATLVQPVGSPLSLECTVEGTSNPNLYWYRQAAGRGLQLLFYSVGIGQISSEVPQNLSASRPQDRQFILSSKKLLLSDSGFYLCAWSVPPTGLHEQYFGPGTRLTVT.

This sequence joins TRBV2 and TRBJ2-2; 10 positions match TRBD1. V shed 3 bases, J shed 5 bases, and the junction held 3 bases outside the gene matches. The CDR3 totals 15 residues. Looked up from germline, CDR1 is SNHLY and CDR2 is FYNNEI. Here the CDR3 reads CASSETGGYTGELFF. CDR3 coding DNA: TGTGCCAGCAGTGAGACAGGGGGCTATACCGGGGAGCTGTTTTTT.

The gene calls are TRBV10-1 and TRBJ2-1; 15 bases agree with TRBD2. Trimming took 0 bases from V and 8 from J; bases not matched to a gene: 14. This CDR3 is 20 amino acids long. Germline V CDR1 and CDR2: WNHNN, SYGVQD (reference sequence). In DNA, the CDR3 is TGCGCCAGCAGTGAGTCCTGGAGTATAGGGACTAGCGGGAGGCGCGATGAGCAGTTCTTC. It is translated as CASSESWSIGTSGRRDEQFF.

The CDR3 here is CASSSRQGAYNEQFF. Written as DNA, the CDR3 is TGTGCCAGCAGCAGTAGACAGGGGGCTTACAATGAGCAGTTCTTC. The chain employs TRBV7-8 and TRBJ2-1, with 10 bases matching TRBD1. Per the germline V gene, CDR1 is SGHVS and CDR2 is FQNEAQ. The CDR3 extends over 15 amino acids. J lost 4 bases, V lost 5 bases, and 5 bases had no gene match.

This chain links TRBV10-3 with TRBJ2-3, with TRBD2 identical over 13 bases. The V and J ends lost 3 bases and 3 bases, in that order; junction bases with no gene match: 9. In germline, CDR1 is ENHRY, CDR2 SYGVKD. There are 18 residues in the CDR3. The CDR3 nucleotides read TGTGCCATCAGTGACCCGGGACTAGCGGGATTTCCGACAGATACGCAGTATTTT. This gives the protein CAISDPGLAGFPTDTQYF.

The CDR3 loop is CASSQGQGANTGELFF. CDR3 coding DNA: TGTGCCAGCTCACAGGGACAGGGGGCGAACACCGGGGAGCTGTTTTTT. The chain employs TRBV18 and TRBJ2-2; 11 positions match TRBD1. The CDR3 contains 16 residues. V dropped 4 bases and J dropped 0; count of bases not matched to a gene: 1. Looked up from germline, CDR1 is KGHSH and CDR2 is LQKENI.

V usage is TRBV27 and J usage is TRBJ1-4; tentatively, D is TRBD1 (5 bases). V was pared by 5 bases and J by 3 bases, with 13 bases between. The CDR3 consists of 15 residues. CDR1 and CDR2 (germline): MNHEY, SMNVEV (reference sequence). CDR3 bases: TGTGCCAGCAGTCCCCAGGGTAGGGCTAATGAAAAACTGTTTTTT. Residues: CASSPQGRANEKLFF.